The 28 T cell receptor beta chains listed next were all sequenced from one sample in a study of tumor and adjacent non-tumor tissue in lung cancer. TCRbeta libraries were built with three rounds of nested PCR, modified from ARM-PCR. From the multiplex PCR reads, TCRdb called clonotypes with MiXCR, one entry per CDR3 protein. The profile shows some 73,000 distinct CDR3 sequences, 80% to 90% of them singletons. No cell sorting was done before RNA was extracted from the tissue. The normal lung tissue was taken more than 3 cm from the tumor edge. Sequenced sample: distant non-tumor lung tissue. The receptors were sampled from a man aged 60 to 75 with non-small cell lung cancer.

This clonotype was observed once. A much bigger clone sits one base away, suggesting this may be a read error. The V gene is TRBV12-3 or TRBV12-4, the J gene TRBJ1-2; D possibly corresponds to TRBD1 (6 bases). The CDR3 extends over 14 amino acids. The CDR3 reads CASSPNGGIGGYSF. The CDR3 DNA is TGTGCCAGCAGCCCCAACGGGGGGATCGGGGGCTACTCCTTC.

Turning to this clonotype: This likely comes from a read error, as the CDR3 has no conserved phenylalanine or tryptophan at its end. Because the CDR3's place on the DNA is in doubt, the DNA is left out and the CDR3 is given as listed by TCRdb. The chain employs TRBV11-3 and TRBJ2-2; TRBD2 is the table's D call, not checked against the DNA. Inclusive of both ends, the CDR3 amounts to 18 amino acids. The germline V gene has CDR1 SGHNT and CDR2 YENEEA. The CDR3 region is CASSSRGAGGYRAGELFY.

Note on this clonotype: A junction boundary mismatches the germline segment, possibly from a read error. V and J are TRBV5-6 and TRBJ2-1; D might be TRBD2 (7 bases). Looked up from germline, CDR1 is SGHDT and CDR2 is YYEEEE. This CDR3 contains 17 residues. The CDR3 DNA is TGTGCCAACAGCTTGTGGGGGGGCTCTCGGTCCTACATTGAGCAGTTCTTC. Translated, it gives CANSLWGGSRSYIEQFF.

About this clonotype: The junction departs from the called germline gene at one end, perhaps through a read error. V gene TRBV6-4 combines with J gene TRBJ1-2, with 7 bases that match TRBD1. The germline V gene has CDR1 MRHNA and CDR2 SNTAGT. The CDR3 runs 14 residues. CDR3 bases: TGTGCCAGCAGTGACTCCGAGGGGGCGAAGGGCTTCACCTTC. This gives the protein CASSDSEGAKGFTF.

The rearrangement joins TRBV6-2 or TRBV6-3 to TRBJ2-2, with D possibly matching TRBD1 (5 bases). Germline-derived CDR1 and CDR2 are MNHEY and SVGEGT. Trimming shortened V by 7 bases and J by 3 bases, and 12 bases separated the two germline ends. The CDR3 runs 14 residues. The CDR3 nucleotides read TGTGCCAGCACGGTAGGGGAACACACCGGGGAGCTGTTTTTT. It codes for CASTVGEHTGELFF.

With respect to this clonotype: Because it lacks the conserved phenylalanine or tryptophan at the end, this CDR3 is likely a read error. The V and J genes are TRBV6-6 and TRBJ2-5; D ambiguous. This CDR3 is 11 amino acids long. CDR1 and CDR2 (germline): MNHNY, SVGAGI (reference sequence). The CDR3 DNA reads as TGTGTCAGCAGCCCTTTAGAGACCCAGTACATC. This translates into CVSSPLETQYI.

Of note for this clonotype: The junction shows a germline mismatch at one end, possibly a read error. V usage is TRBV20-1 and J usage is TRBJ2-1; 10 bases line up with TRBD1. CDR3 length equals 12 residues. Germline V CDR1 and CDR2: DFQATT, SNEGSKA (reference sequence). CDR3 amino acids: CNARTGGNEQFF. The CDR3 nucleotides are TGCAATGCTAGGACAGGGGGGAATGAGCAGTTCTTC.

With respect to this clonotype: In this CDR3 the conserved last residue, phenylalanine or tryptophan, is missing, so a read error is likely. The chain employs TRBV20-1 and TRBJ2-1; TRBD2 agrees at 9 bases. The CDR3 runs 15 residues. In germline, CDR1 is DFQATT, CDR2 SNEGSKA (reference sequence). Trimming removed 5 bases from V and 7 bases from J; junction bases left unmatched: 12. The CDR3 sequence: CSADSAGGQWNEQFL. In DNA, the CDR3 is TGCAGTGCTGACTCAGCGGGGGGACAGTGGAATGAGCAGTTCCTC.

This clonotype was seen at least ten times. This chain links TRBV29-1 with TRBJ2-1; 11 bases agree with TRBD2. This CDR3 has 15 amino acids. The ends lost 3 bases at V and 5 bases at J; junction bases unmatched: 6. Germline V lookup: CDR1 SQVTM, CDR2 ANQGSEA. CDR3 sequence (DNA): TGCAGCGTTGACCCGGGACTAGCGGCGAACAATGAGCAGTTCTTC. Its translation is CSVDPGLAANNEQFF.

With respect to this clonotype: The junction departs from germline at one end; a sequencing error may be responsible. The rearrangement links TRBV6-1 to TRBJ1-1; no clear D gene. CDR1 is MNHNS and CDR2 is SASEGT in the germline V gene. CDR3 length: 14 residues. The CDR3: CASSEDMGDAEAFF. The CDR3 bases are TGTGCCAGCAGTGAAGACATGGGCGACGCTGAAGCTTTCTTC.

The chain uses TRBV6-1 and TRBJ2-7; TRBD2 matches at 7 bases. Germline lookup yields CDR1 MNHNS and CDR2 SASEGT. The CDR3 has 17 amino acids. V lost 7 bases, J lost 5 bases, and 20 bases stayed unmatched. The DNA of the CDR3 is TGTGCCAGCACCCCCCAAGGATCAGGGAGGGCTCCCCACGAGCAGTACTTC. The encoded protein is CASTPQGSGRAPHEQYF.

On this clonotype itself: A junction end diverges from the germline sequence, so it may reflect a read error. This rearrangement joins TRBV6-5 to TRBJ2-3; TRBD2 might be the D (5 bases). The germline V gene encodes CDR1 MNHEY and CDR2 SVGAGI. This CDR3 comprises 12 residues. The CDR3 is CASSACTDTHYF. The CDR3 DNA reads as TGTGCCAGTAGCGCATGCACAGATACGCACTATTTT.

About this clonotype: The junction departs from the called germline gene at one end, perhaps through a read error. The rearrangement links TRBV11-2 to TRBJ1-6; D ambiguous. Germline-derived CDR1 and CDR2 are SGHAT and FQNNGV. The CDR3 is 15 residues long. The CDR3, as DNA: TGTTCCAGCAGCTTAGGAGGCGATAATAATTCACCCCTCCACTTT. It is translated as CSSSLGGDNNSPLHF.

This clonotype has at least ten counts. This chain uses TRBV6-2 or TRBV6-3 with TRBJ2-1, with 7 bases matching TRBD1. V dropped 7 bases and J dropped 3; count of bases not matched to a gene: 9. Looked up from germline, CDR1 is MNHEY and CDR2 is SVGEGT. CDR3 length: 15 residues. The CDR3 region is CASNKPGQFYNEQFF. In nucleotides, the CDR3 is TGTGCCAGCAACAAACCGGGACAGTTCTACAATGAGCAGTTCTTC.

This chain links TRBV12-3 or TRBV12-4 with TRBJ2-1, with 8 bases lining up with TRBD2. The DNA matches TRBJ2-7 better at its end, which makes the J call doubtful. CDR3 length equals 15 residues. The CDR3, as DNA: TGTGCCAGCATGGTCAGCGGGAGTCAGTACAATGAGCAGTACTTC. This sequence encodes CASMVSGSQYNEQYF.

There are a few counts of this clonotype. The junction and the germline gene differ at one end; a read error may be behind it. The chain has TRBV6-5 and TRBJ2-6, with TRBD2 matching 10 bases. Per the germline V gene, CDR1 is MNHEY and CDR2 is SVGAGI. CDR3 length: 17 residues. In DNA form, the CDR3 reads TGTGCCAGTAGCCTAGCGGGAGCCAGTTCTGGGACCAACGTCCTGACTTTC. Translated: CASSLAGASSGTNVLTF.

This chain connects TRBV6-1 to TRBJ1-1; D may be TRBD1 (6 bases). This CDR3 comprises 11 residues. Germline loops: CDR1 MNHNS, CDR2 SASEGT. The CDR3 DNA sequence: TGTGCAAGCTGTGGGGACATGAAAGCTTTCTTT. Translated, it gives CASCGDMKAFF.

The chain uses TRBV12-3 or TRBV12-4 and TRBJ2-5; perhaps TRBD2 as D (6 bases). The CDR3 spans 15 residues. DNA of the CDR3: TGTGTCATCAGTGCCTCTGGAGGGGCCTCTAGGATCCAGTACTTC. Encoded protein: CVISASGGASRIQYF.

A remark on this clonotype: A much larger clone lies one base from this, so it may be a read error. The chain links TRBV6-8 to TRBJ2-4, with 8 nucleotides matching TRBD2. Germline values: CDR1 MNHGY, CDR2 SAAAGT. This CDR3 contains 13 residues. For the CDR3, the DNA is TGTGTCAGCAGTAATAGCGGGACTAACATTCAGTACTTC. It encodes CVSSNSGTNIQYF.

As to this clonotype: The CDR3 does not end in the conserved phenylalanine or tryptophan, so this is likely a read error. The chain combines TRBV20-1 with TRBJ2-7, with TRBD2 matching 9 bases. V shed 3 bases and J 6 bases; nucleotides not matched to a gene: 6. This CDR3 is built from 13 residues. Germline V lookup: CDR1 DFQATT, CDR2 SNEGSKA (reference sequence). The CDR3 loop reads CSARTSGTCEQYS. The CDR3 DNA reads TGCAGTGCTAGGACTAGCGGCACCTGCGAGCAGTACTCC.

The chain recombines TRBV11-2 with TRBJ1-1; possibly TRBD1 for D (6 bases). Germline CDR1 and CDR2: SGHAT and FQNNGV. This CDR3 is 13 amino acids long. Trimming took 3 bases from V and 7 from J, leaving 12 bases between them. CDR3 coding DNA: TGTGCCAGCAGCTTGCAAGGGGGTAGTGAAGCTTTCTTT. Translation: CASSLQGGSEAFF.

With regard to this clonotype: One junction end disagrees with the germline gene, perhaps due to a read error. The chain carries TRBV20-1 and TRBJ2-1, with 9 bases that match TRBD2. The V gene's germline CDR1 is DFQATT and CDR2 SNEGSKA (reference sequence). This CDR3 comprises 15 residues. The CDR3 sequence is CIARTASGAVGEQFF. CDR3 bases: TGCATTGCTAGAACCGCTAGCGGGGCCGTAGGTGAGCAGTTCTTC.

This clonotype was found a few times. With a much larger clone just one base away, this may be a read error. The rearrangement links TRBV20-1 to TRBJ1-1, with D uncertain. The CDR3 has 13 amino acids. Trimming shortened V by 7 bases and J by 4 bases, and 16 bases separated the two germline ends. CDR1 is DFQATT and CDR2 is SNEGSKA in the germline V gene (reference sequence). The CDR3 sequence: CSGSISRGTEAFF. The CDR3 DNA reads TGCAGTGGTAGCATTTCCCGGGGCACTGAAGCTTTCTTT.

As concerns this clonotype: The conserved closing phenylalanine or tryptophan is absent in this CDR3, likely reflecting a read error. No DNA is shown, since the ends of the CDR3 on it are uncertain; the CDR3 is the one TCRdb lists. The genes are TRBV20-1 and TRBJ2-1; the table gives TRBD1 as D, unverified against the DNA. CDR1 and CDR2 from the germline V gene are DFQATT and SNEGSKA (reference sequence). With termini counted, the CDR3 has 11 amino acids. CDR3: CSTPRDRWQGV.

To note about this clonotype: One end of the junction is discordant with germline, which a read error may explain. This chain uses TRBV20-1 with TRBJ2-3; 12 bases are a match to TRBD2. The CDR3 loop spans 16 amino acids. Germline CDR1 and CDR2: DFQATT and SNEGSKA (reference sequence). CDR3 sequence reads: CSARPGLAGNTNTQYF. DNA for the CDR3: TGCAGTGCTAGACCCGGACTAGCGGGGAACACAAATACGCAGTATTTT.

The J gene is TRBJ2-2, the V gene TRBV6-5; 9 positions match TRBD2. Germline CDR1 reads MNHEY; CDR2 reads SVGAGI. The length of the CDR3 is 14 residues. V lost 0 bases and J lost 8; bases outside the gene matches: 1. The CDR3, as DNA: TGTGCCAGCAGTTACTCTAGCGGGAGAGGGGAGCTGTTTTTT. This translates into CASSYSSGRGELFF.

Remarks on this clonotype: Germline is not matched at one junction end, which may reflect a read error. This chain links TRBV11-3 with TRBJ2-3; possibly TRBD1 for D (6 bases). CDR3 length: 13 residues. Germline V lookup: CDR1 SGHNT, CDR2 YENEEA. In nucleotides, the CDR3 is TGTGCCAGGAGCTTTCAGGGGCTAGATACGCAGTATTTT. The encoded protein is CARSFQGLDTQYF.

A note on this clonotype: An end of the junction differs from the germline gene, which may be a read error. The gene calls are TRBV4-2 and TRBJ1-6; D not resolved. The CDR3 length is 18 residues. The germline V gene encodes CDR1 LGHNA and CDR2 YNFKEQ. As DNA, the CDR3 is TGTGCCAGCAGCCACTCACTAGGGATAGGGTTAGGAAATTCACACCTCCACTTT. It yields the protein CASSHSLGIGLGNSHLHF.